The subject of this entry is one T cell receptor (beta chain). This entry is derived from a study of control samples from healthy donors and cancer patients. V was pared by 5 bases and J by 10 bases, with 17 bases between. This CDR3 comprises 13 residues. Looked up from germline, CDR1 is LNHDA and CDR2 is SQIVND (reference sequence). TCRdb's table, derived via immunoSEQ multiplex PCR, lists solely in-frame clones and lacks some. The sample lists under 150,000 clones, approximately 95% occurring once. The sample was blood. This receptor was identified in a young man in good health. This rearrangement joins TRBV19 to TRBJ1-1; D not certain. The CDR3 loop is CASSLTLPLGAFF. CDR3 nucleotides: TGTGCCAGTAGTCTGACTCTGCCACTGGGAGCTTTCTTT.